This T cell receptor (beta chain) came from a study of spatial heterogeneity in lung cancer. As for time point: sample taken at primary tumor resection. One entry per CDR3 protein results from TCRdb running MiXCR on the 5' RACE reads. The top ten clones hold 25% to 35% of a sample with tens of thousands of distinct CDR3 sequences, less than 9% of them seen once. There are 11 residues in the CDR3. The V end was cut by 2 bases, the J end by 15 bases, with 11 bases between. CDR1 and CDR2 (germline): SGHTA, FQGNSA. The table lists this clonotype with many counts. This clonotype was sampled from a female donor with early-stage non-small cell lung cancer. The sample was PBMCs, taken at surgery. V and J are TRBV7-2 and TRBJ2-1; D possibly uses TRBD1 or TRBD2 (5 bases each). CDR3 sequence (DNA): TGTGCCAGCAGCTTATCCGGGACCCGGTTCTTC. Translated: CASSLSGTRFF.